Reported below is one T cell receptor beta chain. What it recognizes is unknown. The CDR3 consists of 15 residues. Deletions cut 2 bases from V and 5 bases from J, with 12 bases between. Germline CDR1 reads SGHVS; CDR2 reads FQNEAQ. The sample is drawn from a study of response to subunit inactivated influenza vaccine. Points from the study as a whole: After each seasonal influenza vaccination, few new T cells are recruited, the authors suggested.

From the RT-PCR reads, TCRdb called clonotypes with MiXCR, one entry per CDR3 protein. The sample includes over 300,000 distinct CDR3 sequences, 20% to 25% of them seen just once. V is TRBV7-8 and J is TRBJ2-2, with D possibly being TRBD1 (5 bases). The clonotype comes from a man between 50 and 69 years old who received an inactivated influenza vaccine. The sequencing used PBMCs from blood, collected less than 22 months after vaccination. CDR3 residues: CASSLQGIVTGELFF. The CDR3, as DNA: TGTGCCAGCAGCTTACAGGGAATAGTGACCGGGGAGCTGTTTTTT.